This TCR beta chain was sequenced for a study of T cell changes during pregnancy in multiple sclerosis. V lost 4 bases and J 0 bases, leaving 17 bases between the germline ends. The CDR3 loop spans 17 amino acids. Germline CDR1 is SGHNT and CDR2 is YYREEE (reference sequence). Generated by immunoSEQ multiplex PCR, the TCRdb table keeps only in-frame clones and is missing some. The data show 35,000 to 45,000 clones, roughly nine tenths seen once. This material consisted of peripheral blood, taken in the second trimester of pregnancy. The chain has TRBV5-4 and TRBJ1-3; D is undetermined. This clonotype originated in a female donor in good health, enrolled as a control in a pregnancy study. The CDR3 here is CASSPHSASGSGNTIYF. The CDR3 DNA follows: TGTGCCAGCAGCCCACATAGCGCCAGTGGCTCTGGAAACACCATATATTTT.